Below, 9 T cell receptor beta chains from the same sample are listed, as sequenced in a study of T cells in Graves' hyperthyroidism and ophthalmopathy. Researchers took RNA transcripts and amplified the TCR beta CDR3 regions from them. RT-PCR in the first round (using the HTBI primer set) targeted the TCR CDR3. TCRdb re-called the multiplex PCR reads with MiXCR, one entry per CDR3 protein. The sample has over 500,000 distinct CDR3 sequences; 15% to 20% are singletons. Sequencing used blood. The source of these receptors is a young woman with Graves' ophthalmopathy.

This chain joins TRBV5-8 and TRBJ2-3; TRBD2 agrees at 9 bases. The V gene's germline CDR1 is SGHTS and CDR2 YDEGEE. Losses at the gene ends were 4 bases for V and 9 bases for J; bases not matched to a gene: 15. The CDR3 runs 16 residues. The CDR3: CASSQGAGGPPLTQYF. The DNA for the CDR3 is TGTGCCAGCAGCCAAGGAGCGGGAGGCCCGCCCTTGACGCAGTATTTT.

This clonotype came up many times. This chain uses TRBV30 with TRBJ1-5, with D unclear. V was clipped by 4 bases and J by 1 base, with 17 bases between them. Germline CDR1 GTSNPN, CDR2 SVGIG (reference sequence). The CDR3 is 16 residues long. CDR3 sequence reads: CAWTEKGLRSNQPQHF. DNA for the CDR3: TGTGCCTGGACTGAGAAGGGTTTAAGGAGCAATCAGCCCCAGCATTTT.

This clonotype has a count of ten or more. The chain uses TRBV5-1 and TRBJ2-3; 9 nucleotides agree with TRBD2. This CDR3 comprises 15 residues. J was trimmed by 0 bases and V by 4 bases; bases with no gene match: 3. Germline CDR1 and CDR2: SGHRS and YFSETQ. CDR3 residues: CASSKTSGSTDTQYF. CDR3 bases: TGCGCCAGCAGCAAGACTAGCGGTAGCACAGATACGCAGTATTTT.

Ten or more counts support this clonotype. The chain joins TRBV28 to TRBJ2-7, with 7 bases matching TRBD1. The J segment lost 4 bases and the V segment lost 1 base, leaving 4 bases of the junction unmatched. There are 14 residues in the CDR3. The germline gives CDR1 MDHEN, CDR2 SYDVKM. The CDR3 DNA reads as TGTGCCAGCAGTTTATTCCGACAGGGTTACGAGCAGTACTTC. Its protein is CASSLFRQGYEQYF.

This clonotype was counted at least ten times. V gene TRBV10-3 combines with J gene TRBJ2-1; a possible D gene is TRBD1 (5 bases). The germline V gene encodes CDR1 ENHRY and CDR2 SYGVKD. Trimming stripped 4 bases from V and 4 bases from J, with 11 bases between. This CDR3 spans 14 amino acids. DNA for the CDR3: TGTGCCATCAGTGCTCAGGGCAGATACAATGAGCAGTTCTTC. Its protein is CAISAQGRYNEQFF.

This clonotype was detected ten times or more. The chain joins TRBV12-3 or TRBV12-4 to TRBJ1-2; D uncertain. The ends were cut back, 3 bases at V and 6 bases at J, with 11 bases in the middle. This CDR3 has 13 residues. The CDR3 region has the DNA TGTGCCAGCAGTTTCGTCGGGCGTCATGGCTACACCTTC. Protein product: CASSFVGRHGYTF.

This clonotype was recorded at least ten times. This chain joins TRBV6-6 and TRBJ2-3, with D possibly being TRBD1 (5 bases). The germline V and J ends were trimmed by 2 bases and 0 bases, with 12 bases remaining between them. Germline CDR1 and CDR2: MNHNY and SVGAGI (reference sequence). CDR3 size: 16 residues. The CDR3 here is CASSYLFGASTDTQYF. The CDR3 nucleotides are TGTGCCAGCAGTTACCTCTTTGGGGCTAGCACAGATACGCAGTATTTT.

V gene TRBV9 combines with J gene TRBJ1-5; D unclear. Germline lookup yields CDR1 SGDLS and CDR2 YYNGEE. The CDR3 is 12 amino acids. V dropped 6 bases and J dropped 3 bases, with 7 bases sitting between them. CDR3 sequence: CASISINQPQHF. DNA of the CDR3: TGTGCCAGCATTTCCATCAATCAGCCCCAGCATTTT.

This clonotype occurred many times. The genes are TRBV20-1 and TRBJ1-2; D is possibly TRBD1 (5 bases). This CDR3 is 15 amino acids long. Germline V gene data show CDR1 as DFQATT and CDR2 as SNEGSKA (reference sequence). V was shortened by 0 bases and J by 4 bases, with 15 bases between the two germline ends. The CDR3 sequence: CSARDPKGRGYGYTF. For the CDR3, the DNA is TGCAGTGCTAGAGATCCCAAGGGGAGAGGCTATGGCTACACCTTC.